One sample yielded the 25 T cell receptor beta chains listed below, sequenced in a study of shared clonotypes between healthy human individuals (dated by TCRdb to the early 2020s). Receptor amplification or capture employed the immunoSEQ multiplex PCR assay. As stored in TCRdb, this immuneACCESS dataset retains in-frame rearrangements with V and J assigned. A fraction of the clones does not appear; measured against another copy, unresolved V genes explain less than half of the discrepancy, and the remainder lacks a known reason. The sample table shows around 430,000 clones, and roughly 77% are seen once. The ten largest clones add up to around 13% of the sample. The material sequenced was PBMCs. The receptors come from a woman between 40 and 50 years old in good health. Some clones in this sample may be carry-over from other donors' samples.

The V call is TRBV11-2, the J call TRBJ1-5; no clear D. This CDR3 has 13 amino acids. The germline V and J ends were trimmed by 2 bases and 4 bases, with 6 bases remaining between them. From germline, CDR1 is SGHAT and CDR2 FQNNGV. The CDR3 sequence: CASSLQLNQPQHF. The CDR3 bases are TGTGCCAGCAGCTTACAGCTAAATCAGCCCCAGCATTTT. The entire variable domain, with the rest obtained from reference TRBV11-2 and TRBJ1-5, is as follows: EAGVAQSPRYKIIEKRQSVAFWCNPISGHATLYWYQQILGQGPKLLIQFQNNGVVDDSQLPKDRFSAERLKGVDSTLKIQPAKLEDSAVYLCASSLQLNQPQHFGDGTRLSIL.

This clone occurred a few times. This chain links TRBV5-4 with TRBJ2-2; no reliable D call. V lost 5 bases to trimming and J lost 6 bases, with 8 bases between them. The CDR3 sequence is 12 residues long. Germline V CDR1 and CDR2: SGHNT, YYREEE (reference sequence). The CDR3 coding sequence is TGTGCCAGCAGTACATGGGCCGGGGAGCTGTTTTTT. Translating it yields CASSTWAGELFF.

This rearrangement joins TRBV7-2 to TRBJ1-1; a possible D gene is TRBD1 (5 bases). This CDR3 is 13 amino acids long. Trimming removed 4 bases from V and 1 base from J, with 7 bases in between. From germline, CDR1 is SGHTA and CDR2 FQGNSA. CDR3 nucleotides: TGTGCCAGCAGCTCGACAGAGAACACTGAAGCTTTCTTT. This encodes CASSSTENTEAFF.

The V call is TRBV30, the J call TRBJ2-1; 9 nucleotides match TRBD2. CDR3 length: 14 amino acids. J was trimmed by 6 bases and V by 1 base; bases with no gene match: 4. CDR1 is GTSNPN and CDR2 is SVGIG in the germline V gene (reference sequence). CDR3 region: CAWSAGLAINEQFF. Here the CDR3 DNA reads TGTGCCTGGAGTGCGGGACTAGCCATCAATGAGCAGTTCTTC.

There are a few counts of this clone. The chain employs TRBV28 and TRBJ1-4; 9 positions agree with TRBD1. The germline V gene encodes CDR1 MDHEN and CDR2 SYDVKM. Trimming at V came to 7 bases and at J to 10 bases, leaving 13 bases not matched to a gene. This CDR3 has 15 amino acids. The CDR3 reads CASTPGNRGLGKLFF. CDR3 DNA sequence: TGTGCCAGCACCCCCGGGAACAGGGGGCTAGGAAAACTGTTTTTT.

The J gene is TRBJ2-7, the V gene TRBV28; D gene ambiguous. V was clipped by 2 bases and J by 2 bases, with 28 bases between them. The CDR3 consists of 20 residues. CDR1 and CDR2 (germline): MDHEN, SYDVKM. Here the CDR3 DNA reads TGTGCCAGCAGTTTACCCCGCCACCGGGCCCTTCTGGCCGGAACCTACGAGCAGTACTTC. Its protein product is CASSLPRHRALLAGTYEQYF.

CDR3 amino acids: CASSLGGASGANVLTF. CDR3 DNA sequence: TGCGCCAGCAGCTTGGGGGGCGCGTCTGGGGCCAACGTCCTGACTTTC. The J gene is TRBJ2-6, the V gene TRBV5-1; D possibly corresponds to TRBD1 (5 bases). The germline CDR1 and CDR2 sequences are SGHRS and YFSETQ. V lost 0 bases and J 1 base, leaving 8 bases between the germline ends. The CDR3 covers 16 residues.

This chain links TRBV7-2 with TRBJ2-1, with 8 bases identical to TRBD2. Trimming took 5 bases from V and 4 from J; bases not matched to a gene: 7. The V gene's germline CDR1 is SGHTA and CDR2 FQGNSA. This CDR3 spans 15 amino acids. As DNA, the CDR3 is TGTGCCAGCAGCACCAGCGGGAGTGGTTACAATGAGCAGTTCTTC. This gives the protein CASSTSGSGYNEQFF.

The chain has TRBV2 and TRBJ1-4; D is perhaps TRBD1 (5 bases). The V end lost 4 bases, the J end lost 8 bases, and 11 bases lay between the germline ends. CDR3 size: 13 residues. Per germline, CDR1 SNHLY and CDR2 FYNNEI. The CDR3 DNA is TGTGCCAGCAGTGTGGGCTGGGGGGAAAAACTGTTTTTT. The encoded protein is CASSVGWGEKLFF.

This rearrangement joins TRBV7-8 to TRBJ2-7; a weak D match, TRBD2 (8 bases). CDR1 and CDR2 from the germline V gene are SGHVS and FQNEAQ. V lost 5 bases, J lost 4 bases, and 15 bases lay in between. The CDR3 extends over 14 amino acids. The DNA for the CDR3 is TGTGCCAGCAGCCCCGGGAGGGGGCCATACGAGCAGTACTTC. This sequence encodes CASSPGRGPYEQYF.

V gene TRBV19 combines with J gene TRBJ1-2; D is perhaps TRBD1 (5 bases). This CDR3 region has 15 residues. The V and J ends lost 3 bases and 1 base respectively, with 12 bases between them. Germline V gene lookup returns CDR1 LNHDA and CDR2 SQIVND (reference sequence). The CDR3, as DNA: TGTGCCAGTAGTATCGGGGACCCATATAACTATGGCTACACCTTC. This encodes CASSIGDPYNYGYTF.

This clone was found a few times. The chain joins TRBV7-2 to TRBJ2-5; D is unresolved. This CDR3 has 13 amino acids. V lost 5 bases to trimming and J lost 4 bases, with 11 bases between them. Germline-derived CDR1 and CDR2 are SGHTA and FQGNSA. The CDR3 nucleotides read TGTGCCAGCAGCCCCCGAGCTGGAGAGACCCAGTACTTC. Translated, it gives CASSPRAGETQYF.

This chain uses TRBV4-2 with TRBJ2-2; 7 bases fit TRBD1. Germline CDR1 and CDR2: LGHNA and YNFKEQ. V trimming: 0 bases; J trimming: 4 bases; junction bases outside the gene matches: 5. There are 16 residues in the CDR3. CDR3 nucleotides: TGTGCCAGCAGCCAAGAGCGAGGGGGCGGCACCGGGGAGCTGTTTTTT. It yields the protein CASSQERGGGTGELFF.

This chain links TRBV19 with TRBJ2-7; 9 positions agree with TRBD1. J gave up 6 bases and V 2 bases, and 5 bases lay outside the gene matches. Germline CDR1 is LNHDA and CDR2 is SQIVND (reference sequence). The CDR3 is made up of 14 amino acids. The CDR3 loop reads CASSIKSDRGEQYF. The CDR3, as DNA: TGTGCCAGTAGTATAAAGTCGGACAGGGGCGAGCAGTACTTC.

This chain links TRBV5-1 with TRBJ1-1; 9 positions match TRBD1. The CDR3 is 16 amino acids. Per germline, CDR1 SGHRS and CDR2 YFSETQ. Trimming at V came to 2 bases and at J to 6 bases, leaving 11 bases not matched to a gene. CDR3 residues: CASSFPTTGGASEAFF. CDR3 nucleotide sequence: TGCGCCAGCAGCTTTCCTACGACAGGGGGTGCATCTGAAGCTTTCTTT.

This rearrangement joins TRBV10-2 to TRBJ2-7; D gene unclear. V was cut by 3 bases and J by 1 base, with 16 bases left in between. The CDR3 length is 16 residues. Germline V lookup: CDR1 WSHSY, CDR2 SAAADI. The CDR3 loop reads CASSDAGRRSSYEQYF. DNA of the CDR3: TGCGCCAGCAGTGATGCAGGTAGACGTTCTTCCTACGAGCAGTACTTC.

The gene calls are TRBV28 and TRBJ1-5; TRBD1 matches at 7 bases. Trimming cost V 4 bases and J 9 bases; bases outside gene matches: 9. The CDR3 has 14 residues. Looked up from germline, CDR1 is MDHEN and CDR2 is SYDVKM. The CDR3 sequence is CASSSPGGLRPQHF. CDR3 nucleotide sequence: TGTGCCAGCAGTTCCCCAGGGGGACTAAGGCCCCAGCATTTT.

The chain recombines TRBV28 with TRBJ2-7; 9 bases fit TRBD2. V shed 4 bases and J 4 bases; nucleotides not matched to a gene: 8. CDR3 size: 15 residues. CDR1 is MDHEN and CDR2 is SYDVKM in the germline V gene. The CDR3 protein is CASSSYSGSVYEQYF. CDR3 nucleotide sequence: TGTGCCAGCAGTTCGTATAGCGGGAGTGTATACGAGCAGTACTTC.

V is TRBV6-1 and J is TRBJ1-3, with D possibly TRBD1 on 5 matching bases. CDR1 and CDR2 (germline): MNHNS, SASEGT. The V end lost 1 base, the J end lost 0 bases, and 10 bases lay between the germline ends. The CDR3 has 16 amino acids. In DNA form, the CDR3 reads TGTGCCAGCAGTGAAGTGGGACGGGGCTCTGGAAACACCATATATTTT. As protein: CASSEVGRGSGNTIYF.

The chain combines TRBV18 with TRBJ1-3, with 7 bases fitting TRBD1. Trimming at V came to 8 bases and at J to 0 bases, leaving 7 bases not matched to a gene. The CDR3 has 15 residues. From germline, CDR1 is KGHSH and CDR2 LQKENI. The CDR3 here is CASPMTGNSGNTIYF. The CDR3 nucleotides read TGTGCCAGCCCTATGACAGGGAACTCTGGAAACACCATATATTTT.

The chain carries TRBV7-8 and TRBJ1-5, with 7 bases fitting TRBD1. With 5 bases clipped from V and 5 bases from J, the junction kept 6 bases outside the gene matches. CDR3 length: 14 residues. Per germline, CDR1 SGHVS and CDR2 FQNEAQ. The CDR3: CASSGRDRDQPQHF. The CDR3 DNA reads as TGTGCCAGCAGCGGCCGGGACAGAGATCAGCCCCAGCATTTT. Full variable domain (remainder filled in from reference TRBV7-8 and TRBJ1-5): GAGVSQSPRYKVAKRGQDVALRCDPISGHVSLFWYQQALGQGPEFLTYFQNEAQLDKSGLPSDRFFAERPEGSVSTLKIQRTQQEDSAVYLCASSGRDRDQPQHFGDGTRLSIL.

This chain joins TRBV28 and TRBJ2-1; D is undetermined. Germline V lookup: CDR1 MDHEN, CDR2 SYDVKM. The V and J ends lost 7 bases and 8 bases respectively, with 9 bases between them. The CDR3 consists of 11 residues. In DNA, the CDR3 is TGTGCCAGCAATCGGGCTGATGAGCAGTTCTTC. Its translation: CASNRADEQFF.

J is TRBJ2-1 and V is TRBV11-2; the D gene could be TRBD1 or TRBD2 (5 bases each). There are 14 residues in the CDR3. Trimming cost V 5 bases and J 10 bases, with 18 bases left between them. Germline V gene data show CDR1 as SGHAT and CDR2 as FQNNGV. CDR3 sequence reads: CASSAAGTWGEQFF. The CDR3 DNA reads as TGTGCCAGCAGCGCCGCCGGGACGTGGGGGGAGCAGTTCTTC.

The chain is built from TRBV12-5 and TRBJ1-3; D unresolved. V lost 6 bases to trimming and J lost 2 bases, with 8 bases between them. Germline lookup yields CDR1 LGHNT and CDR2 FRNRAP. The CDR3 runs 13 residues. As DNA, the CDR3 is TGTGCTAGTGGCCCTCGACCTGGAAACACCATATATTTT. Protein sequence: CASGPRPGNTIYF.

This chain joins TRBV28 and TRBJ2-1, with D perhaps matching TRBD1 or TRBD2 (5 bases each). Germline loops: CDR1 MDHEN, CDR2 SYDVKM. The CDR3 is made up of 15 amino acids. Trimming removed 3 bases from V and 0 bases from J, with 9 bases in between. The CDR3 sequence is CASSLGDLSYNEQFF. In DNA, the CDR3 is TGTGCCAGCAGTTTGGGGGATCTCTCCTACAATGAGCAGTTCTTC. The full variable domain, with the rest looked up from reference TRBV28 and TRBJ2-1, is DVKVTQSSRYLVKRTGEKVFLECVQDMDHENMFWYRQDPGLGLRLIYFSYDVKMKEKGDIPEGYSVSREKKERFSLILESASTNQTSMYLCASSLGDLSYNEQFFGPGTRLTVL.